This T cell receptor beta chain originates from a study of CD8 T cells in Susac syndrome. Study-level information: Eight of the sequenced Susac syndrome patients were in remission, and 5 or 6 had active disease.

The RNA, roughly 0.5 to 1 ug, was put through reverse transcription using random hexamers. Each CDR3 protein gets one entry after TCRdb re-called the immunoSEQ multiplex PCR reads with MiXCR. The table shows 200,000 to 300,000 distinct CDR3 sequences, with 90% to 97% occurring only once. This clonotype was recorded only once. Its matching antigen is unknown. Study-wide points: CD4+ T cell repertoires in Susac syndrome exhibited no evidence of clonal expansion.

The CDR3 extends over 19 amino acids. From germline, CDR1 is SGDLS and CDR2 YYNGEE. V dropped 3 bases and J dropped 2; count of bases not matched to a gene: 12. Source material: CD4+ T cells from PBMCs. The receptor's source is a human donor with Susac syndrome. This chain uses TRBV9 with TRBJ2-6; 9 bases are shared with TRBD1. The CDR3 sequence: CASSDRQGGVFPGANVLTF. CDR3 coding DNA: TGTGCCAGCAGCGACCGACAGGGGGGGGTATTCCCTGGGGCCAACGTCCTGACTTTC.